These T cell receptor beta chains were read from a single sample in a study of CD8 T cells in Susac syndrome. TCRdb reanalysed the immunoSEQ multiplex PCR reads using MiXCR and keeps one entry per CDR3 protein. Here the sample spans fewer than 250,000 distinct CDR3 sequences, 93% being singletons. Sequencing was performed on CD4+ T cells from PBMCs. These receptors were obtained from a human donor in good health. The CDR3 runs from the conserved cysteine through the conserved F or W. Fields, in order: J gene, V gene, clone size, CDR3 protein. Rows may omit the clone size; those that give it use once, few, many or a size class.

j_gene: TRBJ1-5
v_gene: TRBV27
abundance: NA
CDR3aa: CASSLGGWYGNQPQHF

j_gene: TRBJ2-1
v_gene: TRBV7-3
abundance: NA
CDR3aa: CASSLTGSPHNEQFF

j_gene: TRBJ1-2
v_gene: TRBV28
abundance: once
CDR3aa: CASRKWGQSRAYGYTF

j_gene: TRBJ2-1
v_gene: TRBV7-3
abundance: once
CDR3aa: CASSPGRPGYNEQFF

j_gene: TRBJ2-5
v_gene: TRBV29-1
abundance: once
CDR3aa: CSVEDMAAIQETQYF

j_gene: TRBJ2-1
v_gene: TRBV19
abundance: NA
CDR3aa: CASSIDRTSGGVDNEQFF

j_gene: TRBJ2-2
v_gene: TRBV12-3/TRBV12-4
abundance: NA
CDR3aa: CASSPQGVPGELFF

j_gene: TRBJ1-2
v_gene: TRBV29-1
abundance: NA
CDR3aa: CSVAGQGHGYTF

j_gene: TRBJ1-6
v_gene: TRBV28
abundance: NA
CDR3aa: CASTPSGGSPLHF

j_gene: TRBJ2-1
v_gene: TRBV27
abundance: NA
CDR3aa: CASSPKRGVYNEQFF

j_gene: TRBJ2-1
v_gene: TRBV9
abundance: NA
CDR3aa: CASSVGAGTTNEQFF

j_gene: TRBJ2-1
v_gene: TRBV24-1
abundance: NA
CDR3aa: CATSGTVMSGEQFF

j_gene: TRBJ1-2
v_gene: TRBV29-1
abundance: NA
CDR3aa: CSVPRGTGEGGYTF

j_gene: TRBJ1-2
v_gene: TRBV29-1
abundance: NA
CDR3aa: CSVEQGIYGYTF

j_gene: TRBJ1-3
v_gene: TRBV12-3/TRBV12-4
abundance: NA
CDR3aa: CASSFSHRGQRNTIYF

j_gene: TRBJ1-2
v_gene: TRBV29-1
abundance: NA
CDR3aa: CSGRDGSYGYTF

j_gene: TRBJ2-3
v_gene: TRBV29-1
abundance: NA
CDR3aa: CSVEFSLGQYF

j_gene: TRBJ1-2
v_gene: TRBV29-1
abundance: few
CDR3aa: CSGETGNYGYTF

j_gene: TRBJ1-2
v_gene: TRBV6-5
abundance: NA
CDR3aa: CASSYLGLGGYIGYTF

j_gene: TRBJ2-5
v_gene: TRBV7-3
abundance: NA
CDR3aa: CASSPGWGSRAQETQYF

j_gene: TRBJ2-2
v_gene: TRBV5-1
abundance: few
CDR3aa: CASSRDRGTGELFF

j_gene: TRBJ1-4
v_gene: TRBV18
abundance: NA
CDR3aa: CASSPLGPGQVATNEKLFF

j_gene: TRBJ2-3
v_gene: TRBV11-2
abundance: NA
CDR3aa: CASSSGTRSTDTQYF

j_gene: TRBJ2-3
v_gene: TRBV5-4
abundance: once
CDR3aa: CASSLDRTGYTDTQYF

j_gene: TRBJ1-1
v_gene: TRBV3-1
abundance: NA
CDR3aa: CASRPGGMNTEAFF

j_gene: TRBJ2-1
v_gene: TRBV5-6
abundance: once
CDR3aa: CASSLGRSGNEQFF

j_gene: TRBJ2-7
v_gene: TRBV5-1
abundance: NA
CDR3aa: CASTGARAGHEQYF

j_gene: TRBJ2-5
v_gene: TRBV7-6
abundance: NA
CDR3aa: CASSSRESQETQYF

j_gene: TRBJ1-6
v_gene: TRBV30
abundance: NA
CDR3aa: CAWGPRTRSSYNSPLHF

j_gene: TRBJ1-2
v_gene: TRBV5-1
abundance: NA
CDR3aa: CASSSGHDQGSYGYTF

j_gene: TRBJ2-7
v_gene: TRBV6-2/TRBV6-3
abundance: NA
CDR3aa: CASSATSGGLLVYEQYF

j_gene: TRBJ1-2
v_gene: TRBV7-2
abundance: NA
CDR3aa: CASSHRQGASNYGYTF

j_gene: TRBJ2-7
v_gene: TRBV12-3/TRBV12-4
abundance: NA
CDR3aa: CASSQTGTGGNEQYF

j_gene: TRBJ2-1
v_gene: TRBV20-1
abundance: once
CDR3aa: CSARDVMGDRDNEQFF

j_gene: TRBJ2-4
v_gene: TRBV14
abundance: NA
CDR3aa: CASSQLAGGPGIQYF

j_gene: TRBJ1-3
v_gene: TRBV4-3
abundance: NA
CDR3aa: CASSQREGSGNTIYF